The 32 T cell receptor beta chains below were found in one sample sequenced in a study of tumor and adjacent non-tumor tissue in lung cancer. The template was RNA from unsorted bulk tissue. TCRbeta libraries were built with three rounds of nested PCR, modified from ARM-PCR. TCRdb re-derived calls from the multiplex PCR reads in MiXCR, one entry per CDR3 protein. The sample shows more than 95,000 distinct CDR3 sequences, roughly 67% of them seen only once. The sample consisted of lung tumor tissue. The receptors were gathered from a man aged 25 to 40 with non-small cell lung cancer.

The chain links TRBV20-1 to TRBJ1-6; TRBD1 matches at 10 bases. The CDR3 sequence is 15 residues long. Trimming cost V 1 base and J 14 bases; bases outside gene matches: 11. Germline CDR1 and CDR2: DFQATT and SNEGSKA (reference sequence). CDR3 amino acids: CSARVSGTGDSSLHF. The CDR3 DNA follows: TGCAGTGCTAGAGTATCCGGGACAGGGGACTCATCCCTCCACTTT.

This clonotype appeared once. The CDR3 DNA sequence: TGCAGTACAACTTTAGCTGGGGTCTATGAGCAGTTCTTC. This gives the protein CSTTLAGVYEQFF. The chain combines TRBV20-1 with TRBJ2-1; D is uncertain. V was pared by 8 bases and J by 8 bases, with 19 bases between. This CDR3 spans 13 amino acids. Germline V gene data show CDR1 as DFQATT and CDR2 as SNEGSKA (reference sequence).

This clonotype was seen ten or more times. V gene TRBV12-3 or TRBV12-4 combines with J gene TRBJ2-2, with D maybe TRBD1 (6 bases). The CDR3 has 15 amino acids. The V and J ends lost 3 bases and 2 bases respectively, with 10 bases between them. CDR3 coding DNA: TGTGCCAGCAGTTTGTGGGACACCAACACCGGGGAGCTGTTTTTT. Amino acid sequence: CASSLWDTNTGELFF.

The V gene is TRBV10-3, the J gene TRBJ2-5, with TRBD2 matching over 9 bases. V lost 7 bases, J lost 5 bases, and 11 bases stayed unmatched. CDR3 size: 15 residues. Germline-derived CDR1 and CDR2 are ENHRY and SYGVKD. As DNA, the CDR3 is TGTGCCATCACCCGTGGCGGGGGGGCCGAGGAGACCCAGTACTTC. Protein product: CAITRGGGAEETQYF.

The chain is built from TRBV6-6 and TRBJ2-5, with TRBD2 matching over 9 bases. The V gene end was trimmed by 2 bases and the J gene end by 7 bases; junction bases not matched to a gene: 8. Germline V gene sequence: CDR1 MNHNY, CDR2 SVGAGI (reference sequence). The CDR3 is 15 residues long. The CDR3 region is CASSYSGGPLGTQYF. The CDR3 DNA sequence: TGTGCCAGCAGTTACAGCGGGGGGCCCCTAGGGACCCAGTACTTC.

This clonotype has ten or more counts. The chain is built from TRBV11-2 and TRBJ1-2, with 8 bases matching TRBD1. Germline V gene lookup returns CDR1 SGHAT and CDR2 FQNNGV. CDR3 length: 17 residues. V was pared by 5 bases and J by 1 base, with 12 bases of the junction left unmatched. CDR3 DNA: TGTGCCAGCAGCATCCTAGGGACAGGCAACCTTAACTATGGCTACACCTTC. Translating gives CASSILGTGNLNYGYTF.

Only a few counts were recorded for this clonotype. This sequence joins TRBV28 and TRBJ2-3, with 7 bases matching TRBD1. In germline, CDR1 is MDHEN, CDR2 SYDVKM. V lost 6 bases and J lost 5; bases outside the gene matches: 11. This CDR3 region has 15 residues. The CDR3 sequence: CASRLASTGKDTQYF. Here the CDR3 DNA reads TGTGCCAGCAGACTTGCTTCGACAGGGAAAGATACGCAGTATTTT.

This chain links TRBV4-1 with TRBJ2-3, with D possibly being TRBD2 (6 bases). This CDR3 has 15 residues. With 1 base removed from V and 4 bases from J, the gap between germline ends came to 12 bases. Germline CDR1 reads MGHRA; CDR2 reads YSYEKL. The CDR3 sequence is CASSQGRRDADTQYF. In DNA, the CDR3 is TGCGCCAGCAGCCAAGGTCGGAGGGATGCAGATACGCAGTATTTT.

This clonotype was detected a few times. This rearrangement joins TRBV11-3 to TRBJ1-1, with D unresolved. CDR1 and CDR2 from the germline V gene are SGHNT and YENEEA. The CDR3 contains 15 residues. With 7 bases removed from V and 4 bases from J, the gap between germline ends came to 19 bases. This CDR3 reads CASNLDSLSGTEAFF. In DNA form, the CDR3 reads TGTGCCAGCAATTTAGATAGCCTATCAGGCACTGAAGCTTTCTTT.

Ten or more counts support this clonotype. The V call is TRBV12-3 or TRBV12-4, the J call TRBJ2-1, with D perhaps TRBD2 (5 bases). The CDR3 loop spans 16 amino acids. V was shortened by 3 bases and J by 1 base, with 13 bases between the two germline ends. The CDR3 region is CASSLLGPGSYNEQFF. CDR3 bases: TGTGCCAGCAGTTTGCTTGGTCCGGGATCCTACAATGAGCAGTTCTTC.

Ten or more counts support this clonotype. The chain combines TRBV6-5 with TRBJ1-2, with D perhaps matching TRBD1 (5 bases). The CDR3 totals 14 residues. V dropped 0 bases and J dropped 7 bases, with 12 bases sitting between them. Germline lookup yields CDR1 MNHEY and CDR2 SVGAGI. The CDR3 region has the DNA TGTGCCAGCAGTTACTCTAGATTAGGGGTTGGCTACACCTTC. It encodes CASSYSRLGVGYTF.

Details on this clonotype: Sequence at one end of the junction differs from germline and may be a read error. Written as DNA, the CDR3 is TGTAGTGCTAGAACAGAGTCCAAAAACATTCAGTACTTC. Translated: CSARTESKNIQYF. The J gene is TRBJ2-4, the V gene TRBV20-1, with unresolved D. CDR3 length: 13 residues. Germline loops: CDR1 DFQATT, CDR2 SNEGSKA (reference sequence).

The gene calls are TRBV11-2 and TRBJ2-5; D not resolved. CDR3 length equals 12 residues. The V gene's germline CDR1 is SGHAT and CDR2 FQNNGV. The V gene lost 6 bases and the J gene lost 4 bases, with 9 bases spanning the gap. The CDR3 nucleotides read TGTGCCAGCAGTAGAGACCTAGAGACCCAGTACTTC. Encoded protein: CASSRDLETQYF.

Regarding this clonotype: An end of the junction does not agree with germline; a read error may underlie this. This chain uses TRBV11-1 with TRBJ1-1, with D unclear. The CDR3 is 14 residues long. Germline CDR1 is SGHAT and CDR2 is FQDESV (reference sequence). The CDR3: CANSHDGLKTEAFF. In nucleotides, the CDR3 is TGTGCCAACAGTCATGACGGATTGAAGACTGAAGCTTTCTTT. Using reference TRBV11-1 and TRBJ1-1 for the parts outside the CDR3, the full variable domain is EAEVAQSPRYKITEKSQAVAFWCDPISGHATLYWYRQILGQGPELLVQFQDESVVDDSQLPKDRFSAERLKGVDSTLKIQPAELGDSAMYLCANSHDGLKTEAFFGQGTRLTVV.

On this clonotype itself: At one boundary the junction diverges from the germline segment, which might be a read error. V and J are TRBV20-1 and TRBJ2-7, with D hard to call. There are 15 residues in the CDR3. CDR1 and CDR2 (germline): DFQATT, SNEGSKA (reference sequence). The DNA of the CDR3 is TGCAGTGCTAGAGTACAGCGTTCGAGCCCCCGCGAGCAGTATTTC. It encodes CSARVQRSSPREQYF.

This clonotype was counted once. The chain couples TRBV12-3 or TRBV12-4 to TRBJ1-3, with unresolved D. CDR3 size: 17 residues. Deletions cut 5 bases from V and 5 bases from J, with 22 bases between. The CDR3 here is CASSPISGVNSRNTIYF. The CDR3 DNA reads as TGTGCCAGCAGTCCTATTTCCGGGGTAAATTCTAGAAACACCATATATTTT.

Worth noting for this clonotype: With a much larger clone just one base away, this may be a read error. V gene TRBV4-2 combines with J gene TRBJ1-6; D possibly corresponds to TRBD1 (5 bases). This CDR3 contains 15 residues. CDR1 and CDR2 (germline): LGHNA, YNFKEQ. As DNA, the CDR3 is TGTGCCAACAGCCAAGAGGGGATCCATGATTCACCCCTCCACTTT. It yields the protein CANSQEGIHDSPLHF.

V usage is TRBV20-1 and J usage is TRBJ2-5; 11 bases agree with TRBD2. Trimming cost V 3 bases and J 2 bases; bases outside gene matches: 8. Germline V gene sequence: CDR1 DFQATT, CDR2 SNEGSKA (reference sequence). This CDR3 contains 16 residues. In DNA form, the CDR3 reads TGCAGTGCTAGTCATAGCGGGAGGGCCTGGCAAGAGACCCAGTACTTC. Its protein product is CSASHSGRAWQETQYF.

For this clonotype: Its ends do not fully match the called genes, so a read error is possible. This rearrangement joins TRBV20-1 to TRBJ2-3; D may be TRBD1 (6 bases). The CDR3 has 13 residues. Germline V gene data show CDR1 as DFQATT and CDR2 as SNEGSKA (reference sequence). The CDR3 is CCARGRTAGTQYF. CDR3 coding DNA: TGCTGTGCTAGAGGGCGGACAGCAGGTACGCAGTATTTT.

This clonotype was observed once. A read error may produce the germline difference seen at one junction end. The genes are TRBV6-1 and TRBJ1-2, with D unresolved. The CDR3 runs to 15 residues. Germline loops: CDR1 MNHNS, CDR2 SASEGT. The CDR3 spells CAGSERATKNYGYTF. The CDR3 DNA follows: TGTGCCGGCAGTGAGCGTGCGACAAAGAACTATGGCTACACATTC.

This clonotype was counted only a few times. The conserved final phenylalanine or tryptophan is absent from the CDR3, which likely points to a read error. This chain's CDR3 is CASSHPSTGTSAHGELFC. Here the CDR3 DNA reads TGTGCCAGCAGCCATCCCTCTACCGGGACTAGCGCCCACGGGGAGCTGTTTTGT. The J gene is TRBJ2-2, the V gene TRBV4-2, with 10 nucleotides matching TRBD2. This CDR3 has 18 residues. The V and J ends lost 3 bases and 7 bases, in that order; junction bases with no gene match: 14. The V gene's germline CDR1 is LGHNA and CDR2 YNFKEQ.

The V call is TRBV7-2, the J call TRBJ2-3; D is perhaps TRBD1 (5 bases). Germline V lookup: CDR1 SGHTA, CDR2 FQGNSA. The CDR3 runs 17 residues. V dropped 1 base and J dropped 2 bases, with 16 bases sitting between them. CDR3 nucleotide sequence: TGTGCCAGCAGCTTAGAATTAAGGGCCAGGGTCACAGATACGCAGTATTTT. Its translation is CASSLELRARVTDTQYF.

For this clonotype: Germline is not matched at one junction end, which may reflect a read error. V is TRBV11-2 and J is TRBJ2-1, with D hard to call. Germline-derived CDR1 and CDR2 are SGHAT and FQNNGV. The CDR3 is 13 amino acids. The CDR3 coding sequence is TGTGCTAGCAGCTTAAAGGTTAAGGATGAGGAGTTCTTC. This encodes CASSLKVKDEEFF.

Points on this clonotype: Lacking the conserved final phenylalanine or tryptophan, this CDR3 likely reflects a read error. The gene calls are TRBV7-9 and TRBJ1-1; D may be TRBD1 (6 bases). The CDR3 covers 14 residues. Trimming left V 7 bases short and J 1 base short, with 13 bases between. CDR1 and CDR2 (germline): SEHNR, FQNEAQ (reference sequence). The CDR3 reads CASTPDSKNTEAFL. Written as DNA, the CDR3 is TGTGCCAGCACCCCGGACAGTAAGAACACTGAAGCTTTCTTG.

The chain uses TRBV5-4 and TRBJ2-2; the D is unclear. Germline lookup yields CDR1 SGHNT and CDR2 YYREEE (reference sequence). The CDR3 contains 16 residues. Trimming removed 6 bases at V and 1 base at J, with 16 bases between. The CDR3 loop is CASNPLPGMNTGELFF. CDR3 nucleotide sequence: TGTGCCAGCAACCCACTTCCTGGCATGAACACCGGGGAGCTGTTTTTT.

As concerns this clonotype: One junction end disagrees with the germline gene, perhaps due to a read error. This rearrangement joins TRBV6-5 to TRBJ2-5; TRBD1 might be the D (6 bases). CDR1 and CDR2 from the germline V gene are MNHEY and SVGAGI. The CDR3 has 17 residues. The CDR3 DNA is TGTGCCAGCAGCGCTCGGCTCGGGACAAGGGTATGGGAGACCCAGTACTTT. Encoded protein: CASSARLGTRVWETQYF.

Comments on this clonotype: A much larger clone differs by one base, so this may be a read error. The V gene is TRBV6-2 or TRBV6-3, the J gene TRBJ1-5; D uncertain. The length of the CDR3 is 14 residues. The germline V gene encodes CDR1 MNHEY and CDR2 SVGEGT. The CDR3 sequence is CASGYGYSNQPQHF. The CDR3 bases are TGTGCCAGCGGTTACGGGTATAGCAATCAGCCCCAGCATTTT.

To note about this clonotype: Because it lacks the conserved phenylalanine or tryptophan at the end, this CDR3 is likely a read error. The CDR3 nucleotides are TGTGCCAGCAGCTTTTCAGAGTACGATACGCAGTATTCT. It yields the protein CASSFSEYDTQYS. The chain couples TRBV11-3 to TRBJ2-3; D not resolved. The CDR3 runs 13 residues. Germline V gene data show CDR1 as SGHNT and CDR2 as YENEEA. Trimming cost V 3 bases and J 6 bases, with 10 bases left between them.

The sample holds many counts of this clonotype. The V and J genes are TRBV4-2 and TRBJ1-4; D gene uncertain. This CDR3 region has 15 residues. Trimming cost V 1 base and J 1 base, with 7 bases left between them. CDR1 is LGHNA, CDR2 YNFKEQ, per germline. The CDR3 DNA is TGTGCCAGCAGCCAAGCCTGGGGAACTAATGAAAAACTGTTTTTT. Protein sequence: CASSQAWGTNEKLFF.

To note about this clonotype: A single base separates this from a much larger clone, so it may be a read error. V gene TRBV5-8 combines with J gene TRBJ2-1, with 15 positions matching TRBD2. With 7 bases clipped from V and 8 bases from J, the junction kept 4 bases outside the gene matches. Germline V CDR1 and CDR2: SGHTS, YDEGEE. The CDR3 consists of 14 residues. The CDR3 DNA is TGTGCCAGCTCTGGACTAGCGGGAGGGGATGAGCAGTTCTTC. This gives the protein CASSGLAGGDEQFF. Full variable domain (outside the CDR3, taken from reference TRBV5-8 and TRBJ2-1): EAGVTQSPTHLIKTRGQQATLRCSPISGHTSVYWYQQALGLGLQFLLWYDEGEERNRGNFPPRFSGRQFPNYSSELNVNALELEDSALYLCASSGLAGGDEQFFGPGTRLTVL.

As regards this clonotype: A read error may be the cause here, since a much bigger clone is one base away. Lacking the conserved final phenylalanine or tryptophan, this CDR3 likely reflects a read error. This chain uses TRBV4-1 with TRBJ1-1, with unresolved D. This CDR3 is built from 13 residues. Trimming took off 0 bases at V and 4 bases at J, with 6 bases between the two ends. Germline V lookup: CDR1 MGHRA, CDR2 YSYEKL. This CDR3 reads CASSQDEVTEAFY. The CDR3 coding sequence is TGCGCCAGCAGCCAAGATGAGGTCACTGAAGCTTTCTAT.

The chain is built from TRBV5-5 and TRBJ1-4; D gene ambiguous. The V gene's germline CDR1 is SGHKS and CDR2 YYEKEE (reference sequence). The V end was cut by 3 bases, the J end by 4 bases, with 13 bases between. The CDR3 is 15 residues long. CDR3 sequence (DNA): TGTGCCAGCAGCTCTCCGAGAACCTTTAATGAAAAACTGTTTTTT. As protein: CASSSPRTFNEKLFF. Full variable domain (remainder filled in from reference TRBV5-5 and TRBJ1-4): DAGVTQSPTHLIKTRGQQVTLRCSPISGHKSVSWYQQVLGQGPQFIFQYYEKEERGRGNFPDRFSARQFPNYSSELNVNALLLGDSALYLCASSSPRTFNEKLFFGSGTQLSVL.